One and the same sample provided the 30 T cell receptor beta chains below, sequenced in a study of blood T cell repertoires in COVID-19. Clones were sequenced by immunoSEQ multiplex PCR, and TCRdb holds only the in-frame ones, with some missing. Found here are 250,000 or so clones, about 73% of them singletons; the top ten hold about 3.5%. Sequenced: peripheral blood. The receptor set was obtained from a woman at least 80 years old with acute or convalescent COVID-19.

The chain has TRBV10-3 and TRBJ2-5; 9 nucleotides agree with TRBD2. CDR3 length equals 14 residues. The germline V gene has CDR1 ENHRY and CDR2 SYGVKD. J was trimmed by 4 bases and V by 10 bases; bases with no gene match: 10. CDR3 sequence (DNA): TGTGCCACCGGGACCATAGCGGGGGTAGAGACCCAGTACTTC. It yields the protein CATGTIAGVETQYF.

The rearrangement links TRBV23-1 to TRBJ1-1; D might be TRBD1 (5 bases). TRBV23-1 is known as an ORF, though its function is uncertain. The CDR3 runs to 16 residues. V was cut by 0 bases and J by 1 base, with 12 bases left in between. This CDR3 reads CASSQSKPRENTEAFF. The CDR3 DNA is TGCGCCAGCAGTCAATCGAAGCCCAGGGAGAACACTGAAGCTTTCTTT.

For this clone: Other DNA sequences within the sample encode an identical CDR3. The rearrangement joins TRBV15 to TRBJ1-5, with 10 positions matching TRBD1. In germline, CDR1 is LNHNV, CDR2 YYDKDF (reference sequence). There are 16 residues in the CDR3. After removal of 3 bases from V and 3 bases from J, the junction contained 5 bases not matched to a gene. The chain's CDR3 is CATSRGDRGNNQPQHF. Here the CDR3 DNA reads TGTGCCACCAGCAGGGGGGACAGGGGCAACAATCAGCCCCAGCATTTT.

This rearrangement joins TRBV3-1 (or the pseudogene TRBV3-2) to TRBJ1-4; D might be TRBD1 (5 bases). V lost 0 bases to trimming and J lost 5 bases, with 19 bases between them. Germline V gives CDR1 LGHDT, CDR2 YNNKEL (reference sequence). The length of the CDR3 is 18 residues. The CDR3 coding sequence is TGTGCCAGCAGCCAAGAAGGGGCAGGGTGGGAGGTCAATGAAAAACTGTTTTTT. It encodes CASSQEGAGWEVNEKLFF.

The J gene is TRBJ1-1, the V gene TRBV18; TRBD1 matches at 9 bases. The CDR3 sequence is 15 residues long. Germline V gene data show CDR1 as KGHSH and CDR2 as LQKENI. Germline trimming cut 3 bases from V and 3 bases from J; bases unmatched to any gene: 5. CDR3 loop: CASSPLQGADTEAFF. CDR3 in DNA: TGTGCCAGCTCACCCTTACAGGGGGCAGACACTGAAGCTTTCTTT.

This chain connects TRBV6-6 to TRBJ1-6; D gene unclear. Trimming removed 9 bases from V and 7 bases from J, with 13 bases in between. The CDR3 loop spans 13 amino acids. From germline, CDR1 is MNHNY and CDR2 SVGAGI (reference sequence). CDR3 protein: CASLAAENSPLHF. In DNA form, the CDR3 reads TGTGCCAGTCTGGCCGCGGAGAATTCACCCCTCCACTTT.

The chain's CDR3 is CASSLMAQEVNEQFF. CDR3 DNA sequence: TGTGCCAGCAGCTTAATGGCCCAGGAGGTGAATGAGCAGTTCTTC. V usage is TRBV7-3 and J usage is TRBJ2-1, with a tentative D call TRBD2 (5 bases). The germline V and J ends were trimmed by 1 base and 7 bases, with 14 bases remaining between them. This CDR3 is built from 15 residues. Germline CDR1 and CDR2: SGHTA and FQGTGA.

This clone was counted between two and nine times. The J gene is TRBJ2-3, the V gene TRBV5-1, with a possible D match to TRBD1 (5 bases). The germline V gene encodes CDR1 SGHRS and CDR2 YFSETQ. V lost 0 bases to trimming and J lost 2 bases, with 7 bases between them. This CDR3 has 14 residues. The DNA of the CDR3 is TGCGCCAGCAGCTTGGACAGGTTCACAGATACGCAGTATTTT. Encoded protein: CASSLDRFTDTQYF.

V is TRBV30 and J is TRBJ1-1; no firm D call. V dropped 3 bases and J dropped 4 bases, with 15 bases sitting between them. Germline values: CDR1 GTSNPN, CDR2 SVGIG (reference sequence). CDR3 length: 14 residues. The CDR3 loop reads CAWSLLGGGTEAFF. Written as DNA, the CDR3 is TGTGCCTGGAGCCTCCTCGGCGGTGGCACTGAAGCTTTCTTT.

This chain connects TRBV5-5 to TRBJ2-3; 10 bases fit TRBD2. The junction had 6 bases not matched to a gene; V was cut back by 1 base and J by 4 bases. Germline V CDR1 and CDR2: SGHKS, YYEKEE (reference sequence). The CDR3 runs to 16 residues. Written as DNA, the CDR3 is TGTGCCAGCAGCTTGCCTAGCGGGGGAAACGCAGATACGCAGTATTTT. Translating it yields CASSLPSGGNADTQYF.

V gene TRBV5-1 combines with J gene TRBJ1-4; TRBD1 aligns across 9 bases. This CDR3 is 15 amino acids long. The V gene's germline CDR1 is SGHRS and CDR2 YFSETQ. V lost 0 bases and J lost 7; bases outside the gene matches: 4. The CDR3 region is CASSLAGQGGEKLFF. The CDR3 nucleotides read TGCGCCAGCAGCTTGGCGGGACAGGGCGGTGAAAAACTGTTTTTT.

The chain employs TRBV7-9 and TRBJ2-1; 14 bases are a match to TRBD2. With V trimmed by 3 bases and J by 6 bases, 4 bases remained unmatched. The CDR3 has 16 amino acids. Germline assignment: CDR1 SEHNR and CDR2 FQNEAQ (reference sequence). The CDR3 DNA follows: TGTGCCAGCAGCTTCGAAGGACTAGCGGGGGGCAATGAGCAGTTCTTC. Amino acids: CASSFEGLAGGNEQFF.

With regard to this clone: An end of the junction does not agree with germline; a read error may underlie this. This CDR3 reads CASSLTDRSTEAFF. The DNA of the CDR3 is TGTGCCAGCAGCCTAACCGACAGATCCACTGAAGCTTTCTTT. The chain is built from TRBV7-3 and TRBJ1-1, with a tentative D call TRBD1 (5 bases). The CDR3 totals 14 residues. CDR1 and CDR2 (germline): SGHTA, FQGTGA.

This clone was recorded only once. The rearrangement joins TRBV2 to TRBJ2-1; possibly TRBD1 for D (6 bases). V gave up 7 bases and J gave up 8 bases, with 15 bases separating them. The germline gives CDR1 SNHLY, CDR2 FYNNEI. The CDR3 consists of 13 residues. For the CDR3, the DNA is TGTGCCAGCATCGAGGGGGAGTTCGATGAGCAGTTCTTC. Its protein is CASIEGEFDEQFF.

The gene calls are TRBV9 and TRBJ2-1; TRBD2 matches 9 bases. Germline V lookup: CDR1 SGDLS, CDR2 YYNGEE. The CDR3 is 15 amino acids. V was pared by 4 bases and J by 6 bases, with 8 bases of the junction left unmatched. The CDR3 sequence: CASSPQAGGFNEQFF. In DNA, the CDR3 is TGTGCCAGCAGCCCCCAAGCGGGGGGCTTCAATGAGCAGTTCTTC.

This chain uses TRBV6-1 with TRBJ2-6, with D unclear. Germline V gives CDR1 MNHNS, CDR2 SASEGT. Trimming took off 0 bases at V and 0 bases at J, with 6 bases between the two ends. The CDR3 spans 16 residues. CDR3 sequence (DNA): TGTGCCAGCAGTGAAGCTTGGCTCTCTGGGGCCAACGTCCTGACTTTC. It specifies CASSEAWLSGANVLTF.

This chain links TRBV25-1 with TRBJ2-3, with a possible D match to TRBD1 (6 bases). Trimming pared 0 bases from V and 9 bases from J, leaving 10 bases between. The CDR3 loop spans 13 amino acids. Germline CDR1 MGHDK, CDR2 SYGVNS. CDR3 sequence (DNA): TGTGCCAGCAGTGAATATAGCAGGGGAACGCAGTATTTT. Translated: CASSEYSRGTQYF.

The chain joins TRBV18 to TRBJ2-7, with 7 nucleotides matching TRBD2. Trimming removed 3 bases from V and 3 bases from J; junction bases left unmatched: 2. The CDR3 length is 13 residues. Per the germline V gene, CDR1 is KGHSH and CDR2 is LQKENI. In DNA, the CDR3 is TGTGCCAGCTCACCGATAGCGGGCTACGAGCAGTACTTC. Residues: CASSPIAGYEQYF.

The J gene is TRBJ1-6, the V gene TRBV11-2, with D possibly being TRBD1 (5 bases). Germline CDR1 SGHAT, CDR2 FQNNGV. V shed 3 bases and J shed 10 bases, with 10 bases lying between them. CDR3 size: 13 residues. In DNA form, the CDR3 reads TGTGCCAGCAGCTTGGGGGGGAGATCACCCCTCCACTTT. Translated: CASSLGGRSPLHF.

V and J are TRBV6-5 and TRBJ1-1; 7 bases align to TRBD1. The germline gives CDR1 MNHEY, CDR2 SVGAGI. V trimming: 2 bases; J trimming: 3 bases; junction bases outside the gene matches: 0. The CDR3 contains 13 residues. The CDR3 sequence is CASSYTGDTEAFF. The CDR3 coding sequence is TGTGCCAGCAGTTACACAGGGGACACTGAAGCTTTCTTT.

The chain employs TRBV5-4 and TRBJ1-1; D remains ambiguous. The ends were cut back, 1 base at V and 5 bases at J, with 15 bases in the middle. This CDR3 region has 15 residues. Germline V lookup: CDR1 SGHNT, CDR2 YYREEE (reference sequence). CDR3 sequence reads: CASSLSAGLATEAFF. The CDR3 nucleotides are TGTGCCAGCAGCTTGTCCGCGGGTTTAGCTACTGAAGCTTTCTTT.

The V call is TRBV27, the J call TRBJ2-5; D may be TRBD2 (5 bases). The V end lost 5 bases, the J end lost 5 bases, and 18 bases lay between the germline ends. Germline V gives CDR1 MNHEY, CDR2 SMNVEV (reference sequence). This CDR3 is 15 amino acids long. In DNA, the CDR3 is TGTGCCAGCAGTCGTGCCGGGTCCCTAGCTGAGACCCAGTACTTC. This codes for CASSRAGSLAETQYF.

This chain links TRBV2 with TRBJ1-1; D call uncertain. This CDR3 has 11 residues. Germline V gene data show CDR1 as SNHLY and CDR2 as FYNNEI. V was pared by 8 bases and J by 5 bases, with 9 bases between. The CDR3 is CASVQVTEAFF. The DNA of the CDR3 is TGTGCCAGCGTCCAGGTTACTGAAGCTTTCTTT.

A few counts support this clone. The rearrangement links TRBV27 to TRBJ1-1; 7 positions match TRBD1. Germline V gene sequence: CDR1 MNHEY, CDR2 SMNVEV (reference sequence). Trimming at V came to 10 bases and at J to 2 bases, leaving 7 bases not matched to a gene. This CDR3 spans 13 amino acids. CDR3 amino acids: CATRTGYNTEAFF. DNA of the CDR3: TGTGCCACCCGGACAGGTTATAACACTGAAGCTTTCTTT.

The chain joins TRBV5-1 to TRBJ2-3; maybe TRBD1 (5 bases). V was trimmed by 3 bases and J by 3 bases, leaving 5 bases between them. CDR3 length: 12 amino acids. Germline values: CDR1 SGHRS, CDR2 YFSETQ. CDR3 nucleotides: TGCGCCAGCAGCTCAGGGACAGATACGCAGTATTTT. Its protein product is CASSSGTDTQYF.

This chain joins TRBV4-3 and TRBJ2-7, with D tentatively TRBD1 (5 bases). This CDR3 contains 13 residues. Germline CDR1 LGHNA, CDR2 YSLEER. The V and J ends lost 0 bases and 6 bases respectively, with 9 bases between them. The CDR3 here is CASSQDTGTEQYF. The CDR3 nucleotides read TGCGCCAGCAGCCAAGACACAGGCACCGAGCAGTACTTC.

This chain connects TRBV6-2 or TRBV6-3 to TRBJ1-3; D is unclear. The CDR3 is made up of 15 amino acids. Germline CDR1 is MNHEY and CDR2 is SVGEGT. Between the trimmed V and J ends, which lost 3 bases and 0 bases, there was a span of 9 bases. The CDR3 DNA reads as TGTGCCAGCAGTTATGCGGGGAGCTCTGGAAACACCATATATTTT. Translating it yields CASSYAGSSGNTIYF.

This chain joins TRBV5-1 and TRBJ2-3; 7 nucleotides line up with TRBD1. CDR3 length: 17 residues. With V trimmed by 1 base and J by 2 bases, 10 bases remained unmatched. Germline V gene sequence: CDR1 SGHRS, CDR2 YFSETQ. CDR3 loop: CASSLKTGNPHTDTQYF. The CDR3 DNA is TGCGCCAGCAGCTTGAAGACAGGGAATCCACACACAGATACGCAGTATTTT.

This chain links TRBV19 with TRBJ2-1, with D possibly matching TRBD2 (6 bases). Germline V CDR1 and CDR2: LNHDA, SQIVND (reference sequence). Trimming cost V 4 bases and J 9 bases, with 16 bases left between them. The CDR3 spans 14 residues. The CDR3 is CASSTASEASEQFF. The CDR3 nucleotides read TGTGCCAGTAGTACTGCTAGCGAGGCGAGTGAGCAGTTCTTC.

DNA of the CDR3: TGCAGTGCTAGTGACTCCGGGACAGGGGGCGGAGGGCCCCAGCATTTT. Amino acid sequence: CSASDSGTGGGGPQHF. The chain joins TRBV20-1 to TRBJ1-5; 12 bases are shared with TRBD1. The ends lost 3 bases at V and 9 bases at J; junction bases unmatched: 12. This CDR3 is built from 16 residues. The germline V gene has CDR1 DFQATT and CDR2 SNEGSKA (reference sequence).